A selection of T cell receptor beta chains follows, all from one sample in a study of CD8 T cells in Susac syndrome. TCRdb reprocessed the immunoSEQ multiplex PCR reads with MiXCR, giving one entry per CDR3 protein. This table holds 80,000 or so distinct CDR3 sequences, 95% to 96% found once. The sequencing sample was made of CD8+ T cells from PBMCs. The receptors come from a human donor with Susac syndrome. Each CDR3 is given with its conserved first and last residue. The D gene is left open where the match is weak. Clone size is given for some rows only: seen once, a few or many times, or a class if the clone is expanded.

TGCGCCAGCAGCCAACAACCGAGGGATGGCTACACCTTC | CASSQQPRDGYTF | TRBV4-3 | . | once | TRBJ1-2 | 13
TGCAGTGCTAGAGATCGGGGGTTGGCTAGCAATCAGCCCCAGCATTTT | CSARDRGLASNQPQHF | TRBV20-1 | . | . | TRBJ1-5 | 16
TGTGCCAGCAGTTTATCTCGCGGGAGGTACTACGAGCAGTACTTC | CASSLSRGRYYEQYF | TRBV28 | TRBD2 | . | TRBJ2-7 | 15
TGTGCCACCGGAGGGGGGGAGTACAATGAGCAGTTCTTC | CATGGGEYNEQFF | TRBV15 | . | . | TRBJ2-1 | 13
TGTGCCAGCAGCAACAGCGGGAGGGGGGCTGACGAGCAGTACTTC | CASSNSGRGADEQYF | TRBV9 | TRBD2 | . | TRBJ2-7 | 15
TGCAGCGTTGAAGATGGGCATAGTGCCTACGAGCAGTACTTC | CSVEDGHSAYEQYF | TRBV29-1 | . | . | TRBJ2-7 | 14
TGTGCCACCGCCGGGACTGGCACAGATACGCAGTATTTT | CATAGTGTDTQYF | TRBV24-1 | . | few | TRBJ2-3 | 13
TGCGCCAGCAGCCAAGATCGTGGTAAAGGTCAGCCCCAGCATTTT | CASSQDRGKGQPQHF | TRBV4-3 | . | . | TRBJ1-5 | 15
TGTGCCAGCCGGTGGGCGGGAGGGCCGGATGAGCAGTTCTTC | CASRWAGGPDEQFF | TRBV27 | TRBD2 | . | TRBJ2-1 | 14
TGTGCCAGCAGCCTCTTAGAAGAAGCTTTCTTT | CASSLLEEAFF | TRBV7-9 | . | . | TRBJ1-1 | 11
TGTGCCAGCATGGAGGAGGCATCCTCTGCGGAGACCCAGTACTTC | CASMEEASSAETQYF | TRBV7-8 | . | . | TRBJ2-5 | 15
TGTGCCAGCAGCTTATGGGGCCTAGCGGAATCCTACGAGCAGTACTTC | CASSLWGLAESYEQYF | TRBV7-9 | TRBD2 | . | TRBJ2-7 | 16
TGCAGTGCTAGCCGGTGGGACGACTATGGCTACACCTTC | CSASRWDDYGYTF | TRBV20-1 | . | . | TRBJ1-2 | 13
TGTGCCAGCAGCGTGGGACAGGGGGCGATGGGCACTGAAGCTTTCTTT | CASSVGQGAMGTEAFF | TRBV9 | TRBD1 | . | TRBJ1-1 | 16
TGTGCCAGCAGCTTAGGATCGGCGGCACACAATGAGCAGTTCTTC | CASSLGSAAHNEQFF | TRBV7-2 | . | few | TRBJ2-1 | 15
TGTGCCAGCAGTGAAGGGCGAGGCAGGCAGCCCCAGCATTTT | CASSEGRGRQPQHF | TRBV2 | . | . | TRBJ1-5 | 14
TGTGCCACCAGTGATTTGCTAGGGGGCGGCGATGAGCAGTTCTTC | CATSDLLGGGDEQFF | TRBV24-1 | TRBD1 | . | TRBJ2-1 | 15
TGCAGCGTTGAGGACAGGGCGCGCAGGGGGAATGAGCAGTTCTTC | CSVEDRARRGNEQFF | TRBV29-1 | TRBD1 | . | TRBJ2-1 | 15
TGTGCCAGCAGCTTCGGGACAGCGCCTGGCTACACCTTC | CASSFGTAPGYTF | TRBV5-6 | TRBD1 | . | TRBJ1-2 | 13
TGTGCCAGTGAACAGGGGTACGAGCAGTACTTC | CASEQGYEQYF | TRBV6-2/TRBV6-3 | TRBD1 | . | TRBJ2-7 | 11
TGTGCCAGCAGTCTGGGACTAGCGGGAGTCAATGAGCAGTTCTTC | CASSLGLAGVNEQFF | TRBV12-3/TRBV12-4 | TRBD2 | . | TRBJ2-1 | 15
TGTGCCAGCAGTCCTCTAAGGGGTAGCAATCAGCCCCAGCATTTT | CASSPLRGSNQPQHF | TRBV28 | . | . | TRBJ1-5 | 15
TGCAGTGCTAGACCGGCGCAGGGTACTTACCCCTACGAGCAGTACTTC | CSARPAQGTYPYEQYF | TRBV20-1 | . | . | TRBJ2-7 | 16
TGCAGTGCTAGAGGACGCGACTCCTACAATGAGCAGTTCTTC | CSARGRDSYNEQFF | TRBV20-1 | . | . | TRBJ2-1 | 14
TGTGCCAGCAGTTTTGGACAGGGGCCGCAGTTCTTC | CASSFGQGPQFF | TRBV27 | TRBD1 | . | TRBJ2-1 | 12
TGCAGCGTTGAAATACCCACGCCTAGGTGGTTCAATGAGCAGTTCTTC | CSVEIPTPRWFNEQFF | TRBV29-1 | . | . | TRBJ2-1 | 16
TGTGCCAGCAGTTACTCGGCGCAGCTTAAAGAGACCCAGTACTTC | CASSYSAQLKETQYF | TRBV6-5 | . | . | TRBJ2-5 | 15
TGTGCCAGCAGCCTTACAGGGGGAGAGCCCCAGCATTTT | CASSLTGGEPQHF | TRBV7-9 | TRBD1 | . | TRBJ1-5 | 13
TGCAGTGCTAGAGATCTAGATACGCAGTATTTT | CSARDLDTQYF | TRBV20-1 | . | . | TRBJ2-3 | 11
TGTGCCAGCAGCCACCTACCCCAGGAGAATTCACCCCTCCACTTT | CASSHLPQENSPLHF | TRBV14 | . | . | TRBJ1-6 | 15
TGTGCCAGCAGTTTTAGCTCCTACAATGAGCAGTTCTTC | CASSFSSYNEQFF | TRBV28 | . | . | TRBJ2-1 | 13
TGTGCCTGCGGAGAGGGTTTGGACATTCAGTACTTC | CACGEGLDIQYF | TRBV12-3/TRBV12-4 | . | . | TRBJ2-4 | 12
TGTGCCAGCAGCCCCCCTAACGCGAACACCGGGGAGCTGTTTTTT | CASSPPNANTGELFF | TRBV5-4 | . | . | TRBJ2-2 | 15
TGCGCCAGCAGCCAGTCTAAAGGGGTGGATACGCAGTATTTT | CASSQSKGVDTQYF | TRBV4-1 | . | . | TRBJ2-3 | 14
TGCGCCAGCAGCCAAGATAGGCTAGCGGTGAATGAGCAGTTCTTC | CASSQDRLAVNEQFF | TRBV4-3 | TRBD2 | once | TRBJ2-1 | 15
TGCAGTGCTAAGGGAGTTTCCTACAATGAGCAGTTCTTC | CSAKGVSYNEQFF | TRBV20-1 | . | . | TRBJ2-1 | 13
TGTGCTAGTGGTCCGGACAGGGCGGGCACTGAAGCTTTCTTT | CASGPDRAGTEAFF | TRBV12-5 | TRBD1 | . | TRBJ1-1 | 14
TGTGCGGCCCGTAATGTCAACTATGGCTACACCTTC | CAARNVNYGYTF | TRBV19 | . | . | TRBJ1-2 | 12
TGTGCCAGCTCACCATCGGAGACCCAGTACTTC | CASSPSETQYF | TRBV18 | . | . | TRBJ2-5 | 11
TGTGCCAGCAGTTACCAGGGGGGGGCGGGAGGCTACACCTTC | CASSYQGGAGGYTF | TRBV6-5 | TRBD1 | . | TRBJ1-2 | 14
TGTGCCAGCAGCTTCTACAGGAGGCGGGACAGAAATATTATGAACACTGAAGCTTTCTTT | CASSFYRRRDRNIMNTEAFF | TRBV5-4 | TRBD1 | . | TRBJ1-1 | 20
TGTGCCAGCAGCTCTGGGGCCGGGATCTGGGGGCAAGAGACCCAGTACTTC | CASSSGAGIWGQETQYF | TRBV7-9 | . | . | TRBJ2-5 | 17
TGTGCCAGCAGTTTAGTGGGGACTCAGCCCCAGCATTTT | CASSLVGTQPQHF | TRBV27 | . | . | TRBJ1-5 | 13
TGTGCCAGCAGCCTCTTCCCGGAACAAGAGACCCAGTACTTC | CASSLFPEQETQYF | TRBV14 | . | . | TRBJ2-5 | 14
TGTGCCAGCAGCTTAGGGCAGGGGGCTGCCGGAAACACCATATATTTT | CASSLGQGAAGNTIYF | TRBV7-8 | TRBD1 | . | TRBJ1-3 | 16
TGTGCCAGCAGTTTTGAAGCGGGAGGGCCTTTCAATGAGCAGTTCTTC | CASSFEAGGPFNEQFF | TRBV28 | TRBD2 | once | TRBJ2-1 | 16
TGCAGTGCTAGAGATATTAGGTCGCAGGGAAACTATGGCTACACCTTC | CSARDIRSQGNYGYTF | TRBV20-1 | . | once | TRBJ1-2 | 16
TGCAGCGTTACACCTCGGGCAGATACGCAGTATTTT | CSVTPRADTQYF | TRBV29-1 | . | . | TRBJ2-3 | 12
TGTGCCTGGGACGGGGTCTCCAGACGATGGACCGGGGAGCTGTTTTTT | CAWDGVSRRWTGELFF | TRBV30 | . | . | TRBJ2-2 | 16